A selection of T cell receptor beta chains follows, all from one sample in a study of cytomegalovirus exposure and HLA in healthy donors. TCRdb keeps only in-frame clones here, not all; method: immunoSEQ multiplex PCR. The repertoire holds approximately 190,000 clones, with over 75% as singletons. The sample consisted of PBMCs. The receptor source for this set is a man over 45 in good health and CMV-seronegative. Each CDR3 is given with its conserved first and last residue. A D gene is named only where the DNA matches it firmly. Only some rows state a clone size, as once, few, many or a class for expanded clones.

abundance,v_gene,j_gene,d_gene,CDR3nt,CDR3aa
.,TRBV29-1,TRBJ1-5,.,TGCAGCGTTTCCTGGGAGAATCAGCCCCAGCATTTT,CSVSWENQPQHF
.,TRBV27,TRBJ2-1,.,TGTGCCAGCAGTTTAGACTCTCCGTCGCGGTTCTTC,CASSLDSPSRFF
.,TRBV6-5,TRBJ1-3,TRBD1,TGTGCCAGCAGTTACTCCGGGACAGGCCGAAACACCATATATTTT,CASSYSGTGRNTIYF
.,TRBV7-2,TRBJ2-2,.,TGTGCCAGCAGCTTATTTCGGGACACCGGGGAGCTGTTTTTT,CASSLFRDTGELFF
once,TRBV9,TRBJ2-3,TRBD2,TGTGCCAGCAGCGTAGGTGGTAGCGGGGGGGCGGATACGCAGTATTTT,CASSVGGSGGADTQYF
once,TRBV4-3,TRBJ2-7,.,TGCGCCAGCAGCCTAGGACAGACCTACGAGCAGTACTTC,CASSLGQTYEQYF
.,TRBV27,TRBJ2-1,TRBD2,TGTGCCAGCAGTTTAGCGCGGGGGACCCAAAAAGGCTACAATGAGCAGTTCTTC,CASSLARGTQKGYNEQFF
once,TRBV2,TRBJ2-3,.,TGTGCCATTTCGGGGTCCGAGAAGGCAGATACGCAGTATTTT,CAISGSEKADTQYF
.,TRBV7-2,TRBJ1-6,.,TGTGCCAGCAGCTTAGATAGTTTGGGGCAGGCAAATTCACCCCTCCACTTT,CASSLDSLGQANSPLHF
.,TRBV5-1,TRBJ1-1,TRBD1,TGCGCCAGCAGCTTGGGGACAGGAAGGAACACTGAAGCTTTCTTT,CASSLGTGRNTEAFF
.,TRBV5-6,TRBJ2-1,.,TGTGCCAGCAGGGGAGGTGGGGGATCGTACAATGAGCAGTTCTTC,CASRGGGGSYNEQFF
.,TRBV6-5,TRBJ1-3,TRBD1,TGTGCCAGCAGACCACAGGGGACCGGAAACACCATATATTTT,CASRPQGTGNTIYF
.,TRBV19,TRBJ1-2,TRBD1,TGTGCCAGTAGGGGGACAGGGGGCGCGCATGGCTACACCTTC,CASRGTGGAHGYTF
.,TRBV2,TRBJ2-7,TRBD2,TGTGCCAGCAGTGAATCTAGCGGTTCGTACGAGCAGTACTTC,CASSESSGSYEQYF
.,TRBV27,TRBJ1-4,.,TGTGCCAGCAGTTTGGGTTCTGGGAGGGAAAAACTGTTTTTT,CASSLGSGREKLFF
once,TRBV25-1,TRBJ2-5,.,TGTGCCAACAGTGAATATAAGGGGAGGGAGACCCAGTACTTC,CANSEYKGRETQYF
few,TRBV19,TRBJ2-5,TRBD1,TGTGCCAGTAGCGGGACAGGGGCGGAGACCCAGTACTTC,CASSGTGAETQYF
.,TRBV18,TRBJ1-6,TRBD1,TGTGCCAGCTCACCTTGGACAGGGGAGAATTCACCCCTCCACTTT,CASSPWTGENSPLHF
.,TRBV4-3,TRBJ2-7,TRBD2,TGCGCCAGCAGCCTAGAGCCAAGCGGGGGCCTTTACGGGCAGTACTTC,CASSLEPSGGLYGQYF
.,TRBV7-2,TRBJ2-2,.,TGTGCCAGCAGTTATGGACAGACCACCGGGGAGCTGTTTTTT,CASSYGQTTGELFF
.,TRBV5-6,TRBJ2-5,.,TGTGCCAGCAGCTTTGGCAGACAAGAGACCCAGTACTTC,CASSFGRQETQYF
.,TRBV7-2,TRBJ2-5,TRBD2,TGTGCCAGCAGCTCGCAAGCGGGGGCCTTCCAAGAGACCCAGTACTTC,CASSSQAGAFQETQYF
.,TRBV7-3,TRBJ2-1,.,TGTGCCAGCAGCCCCTACGCGAGTACCTACAATGAGCAGTTCTTC,CASSPYASTYNEQFF
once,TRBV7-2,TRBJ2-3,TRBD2,TGTGCCAGCAGCGGCCAGCGGGGGGCAGATACGCAGTATTTT,CASSGQRGADTQYF
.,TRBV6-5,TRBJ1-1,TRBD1,TGTGCCAGCAGCCGCGGGACAGGGGGCGGCACTGAAGCTTTCTTT,CASSRGTGGGTEAFF
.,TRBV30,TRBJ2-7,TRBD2,TGTGCCGGGGGGGACTACGAGCAGTACTTC,CAGGDYEQYF
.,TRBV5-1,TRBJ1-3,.,TGCGCCAGCAGCTTGACCGGGGGGGGAACTGGAAACACCATATATTTT,CASSLTGGGTGNTIYF
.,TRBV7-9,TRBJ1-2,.,TGTGCCAGCAGCGAAATAACGACAGCGAACTATGGCTACACCTTC,CASSEITTANYGYTF
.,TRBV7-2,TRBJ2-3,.,TGTGCCAGCAGCTCCTCAGGAGATACGCAGTATTTT,CASSSSGDTQYF
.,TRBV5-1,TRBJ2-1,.,TGCGCCAGCAGCTCCGGACAGATCTCCTACAATGAGCAGTTCTTC,CASSSGQISYNEQFF
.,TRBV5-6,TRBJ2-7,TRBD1,TGTGCCAGCAGCTCCGACAGGGGGGACGAGCAGTACTTC,CASSSDRGDEQYF
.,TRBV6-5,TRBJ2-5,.,TGTGCCAGCAGTTACTCGATAGGCAGGGGGGAAGAGACCCAGTACTTC,CASSYSIGRGEETQYF
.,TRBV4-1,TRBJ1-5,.,TGCGCCAGCAGACCAACAGGGACCGGCAATCAGCCCCAGCATTTT,CASRPTGTGNQPQHF
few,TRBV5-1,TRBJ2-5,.,TGCGCCAGCTTCCCCCGACAGGGAGGTCGAGAGACCCAGTACTTC,CASFPRQGGRETQYF
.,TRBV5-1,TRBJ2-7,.,TGCGCCAGCAGCTCCGGGACAAACTACGAGCAGTACTTC,CASSSGTNYEQYF
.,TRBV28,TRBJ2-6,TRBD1,TGTGCCAGCAGATTCGACAGGGCTGGGGCCAACGTCCTGACTTTC,CASRFDRAGANVLTF
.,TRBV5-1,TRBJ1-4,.,TGTGCCAGCAGCTTGGTCGACGGGAGGGAAAAACTGTTTTTT,CASSLVDGREKLFF
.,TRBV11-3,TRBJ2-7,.,TGTGCCAGCTCCCAGGGGCTTCACTACGAGCAGTACTTC,CASSQGLHYEQYF
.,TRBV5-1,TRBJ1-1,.,TGCGCCAGCAGCTTGTCGGACAGCTTGAACACTGAAGCTTTCTTT,CASSLSDSLNTEAFF
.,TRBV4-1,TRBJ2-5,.,TGCGCCAGCAGCCGCTCTCTACAGGGTTTGGGGGAGACCCAGTACTTC,CASSRSLQGLGETQYF
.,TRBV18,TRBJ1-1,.,TGTGCCAGCTCACCACGCGCCCCATTTGAAGCTTTCTTT,CASSPRAPFEAFF